This T cell receptor (beta chain) was profiled in a study of blood T cells in healthy people across ages. About the research overall: In model experiments, template switching was able to capture about one barcoded beta molecule for every two T cells that were present. General study results and limits: Donor CMV status was unknown, possibly confounding expanded clonotype changes.

There are many counts of this clonotype. Its target is not known. The CDR3 spans 11 residues. Per the germline V gene, CDR1 is SNHLY and CDR2 is FYNNEI. V lost 10 bases and J lost 7, with 14 bases in between. Combining a sample-barcoded 5' primer with a J-beta primer mix, a second PCR ran for roughly 7 to 11 cycles. TCRdb analysed the 5' RACE reads with MiXCR anew, one entry per CDR3 protein. In the table there are some 1.4 million distinct CDR3 sequences, 42% of which are singletons. Each sample provided at least 6 micrograms of extracted total RNA. The sequencing sample was made of blood. This chain connects TRBV2 to TRBJ2-7; TRBD2 might be the D (5 bases). The source of this sequence is a woman aged 18-29 years in good health. Here the CDR3 reads CAISSGREQYF. The CDR3 DNA reads TGTGCCATTAGCAGCGGTCGGGAGCAGTACTTC.